These T cell receptor beta chains were read from a single sample in a study of molecular identifiers for immune sequencing clone quantification. TCRdb recomputed calls from the PCR reads with MiXCR, one row per CDR3 protein. The table includes about 320,000 distinct CDR3 sequences, under 25% detected once. The specimen was naive CD8+ T cells from blood, with Jurkat cell RNA spiked in. The receptors derive from a human donor in good health. Some libraries in this study had Jurkat cell RNA spiked in. Each CDR3 is given with its conserved first and last residue. A D gene is named only where the DNA matches it firmly. Size values are once, few and many counts, or a class for expanded clones, and some rows have none.

TRBV6-5	TRBJ2-1	NA	many	TGTGCCAGCAGTTATGGGGGACACCTGACCCATGAGCAGTTCTTC	CASSYGGHLTHEQFF
TRBV30	TRBJ2-5	NA	few	TGTGCTGTTTTAGCGACAGACGGAGAGACCCAGTACTTC	CAVLATDGETQYF
TRBV20-1	TRBJ1-1	NA	NA	TGCAGTGCTGGGACCAACAGCCACACTGAAGCTTTCTTT	CSAGTNSHTEAFF
TRBV12-3/TRBV12-4	TRBJ2-1	TRBD2	many	TGTGCCAGCAGTATCGAGGGAGGGAAGGGCAATGAGCAGTTCTTC	CASSIEGGKGNEQFF
TRBV27	TRBJ1-5	TRBD1	few	TGTGCCAGCAGACCGGGACAGCTGAATCAGCCCCAGCATTTT	CASRPGQLNQPQHF
TRBV29-1	TRBJ2-7	NA	NA	TGCAGCCTTGTTCTCGGCGTTCTCTACGAGCAGTACTTC	CSLVLGVLYEQYF
TRBV7-9	TRBJ2-2	TRBD1	NA	TGTGCCAGCAGCCGTTCCGGGACAGGGGTAACCGGGGAGCTGATTTTT	CASSRSGTGVTGELIF
TRBV6-1	TRBJ1-2	NA	many	TGTGCCAGCAGCCTCCGAGAGCCCTATGGCTACACCTTC	CASSLREPYGYTF
TRBV20-1	TRBJ2-7	NA	few	TGCAGTGCTAGAGGTGCATACAACACCTACGAGCAGTACTTC	CSARGAYNTYEQYF
TRBV7-7	TRBJ2-4	NA	many	TGTGCCAGCAGGCTTGTAGAGGAGAAGACCCTAGCCAAAAACATTCAGTACTTC	CASRLVEEKTLAKNIQYF
TRBV12-3/TRBV12-4	TRBJ1-5	TRBD1	few	TGTGCCAGCAGTTTAGCCCTATCCATGGACAGGGGGGATCAGCCCCAGCATTTT	CASSLALSMDRGDQPQHF
TRBV5-1	TRBJ1-1	TRBD1	few	TGCGCCAGCTGGGTGGGACAGGGGTATACTGAAGCTTTCTTT	CASWVGQGYTEAFF
TRBV12-3/TRBV12-4	TRBJ2-4	TRBD1	few	TGTGCCAGCGGACAGGGGAAAAACATTCAGTACTTC	CASGQGKNIQYF
TRBV29-1	TRBJ1-2	NA	few	TGCAGCGCTAGGGGAGCAGCTAACTATGGCTACACCTTC	CSARGAANYGYTF
TRBV9	TRBJ2-2	TRBD2	NA	TGTGCCAGCAGCCTGGGACTAGCGGGAGCAGCCGGGGAGCTGTTTTTT	CASSLGLAGAAGELFF
TRBV28	TRBJ2-7	TRBD1	once	TGTGCCAGCAGCCCATTGCCCGGGACAGGGATCAACGCGCAGTACTTC	CASSPLPGTGINAQYF
TRBV27	TRBJ1-2	NA	NA	TGTGCCAGCAGTTTTACACAGGGTTTTGGAGCTAACTATGGCTACACCTTC	CASSFTQGFGANYGYTF
TRBV4-3	TRBJ2-3	TRBD2	NA	TGCGCCAGCAGCCAACTCCCGACTAGCGGGAGTCGAGATACGCAGTATTTT	CASSQLPTSGSRDTQYF
TRBV7-9	TRBJ2-5	TRBD2	once	TGTTCCAGCAGCCTACCTAGCGGGAGGGAGAAGACCCAGTACTTC	CSSSLPSGREKTQYF
TRBV4-3	TRBJ2-4	NA	NA	TGCGCCAGCAGCCAAGGGCGGGGGCAGGGGCTAGCCAAAAACATTCAGTACTTC	CASSQGRGQGLAKNIQYF
TRBV12-3/TRBV12-4	TRBJ2-4	NA	many	TGTGCCAGCAGTCTTGGGGTCCGCTCAAACATTCAGTACTTC	CASSLGVRSNIQYF
TRBV27	TRBJ2-7	TRBD1	once	TGTGCCAGCAGTTCCCATACAGGGGGCGCGGACGAGCAGTACTTC	CASSSHTGGADEQYF
TRBV19	TRBJ1-5	TRBD1	NA	TGTGCCAGTACAATGACAGGGGGCAATCAGCCCCAGCATTTT	CASTMTGGNQPQHF
TRBV3-1	TRBJ2-7	NA	few	TGTGCCAGCAGCCAACTTGACAGGGAGGACGAGCAGTACTTC	CASSQLDREDEQYF
TRBV12-5	TRBJ2-7	NA	NA	TGTGCTAGCTCCCTCGGAGCCACCTACGAGCAGTACTTC	CASSLGATYEQYF
TRBV7-9	TRBJ2-3	TRBD2	many	TGTGCCAGCAGTCTTAGCGGGACCAACACAGATACGCAGTATTTT	CASSLSGTNTDTQYF
TRBV4-1	TRBJ2-7	TRBD1	few	TGCGCCAGCAGCCAAACCGGGACAGCCTACGAGCAGTACTTC	CASSQTGTAYEQYF
TRBV29-1	TRBJ1-2	NA	many	TGCAGCGTTTTTCTCGAAGGGCACTATGGCTACACCTTC	CSVFLEGHYGYTF
TRBV27	TRBJ2-7	NA	NA	TGTGCCAGCAGTCCGTCCGGCAGAACATTCTACGAGCAGAACTTC	CASSPSGRTFYEQNF
TRBV7-9	TRBJ1-1	NA	many	TGTGCCAGCAGCTTAGGCCCTGGAGCTGAAGCTTTCTTT	CASSLGPGAEAFF